The clone carrying this T cell receptor beta chain appeared a few times. The data belong to a study of blood T cell repertoires in COVID-19. Study-level background: Some COVID-19 samples were acute and others convalescent; all came from the United States, Italy and Spain. T cells, B-cell-depleted T cells, or PBMCs provided the cDNA or gDNA that served as material.

Original data processing: Using reference gene primer amplification, nucleated cell counts were estimated. The method was immunoSEQ multiplex PCR; TCRdb's version includes in-frame clones alone and lacks a portion of them. Clone size and the V and J calls come from that table; the DNA yielded D and trimming. Here the sample spans approximately 250,000 clones, just over 85% being singletons. V was trimmed by 2 bases and J by 5 bases, leaving 19 bases between them. The CDR3 sequence is 15 residues long. Germline CDR1 reads SQVTM; CDR2 reads ANQGSEA. Sequencing was performed on peripheral blood. The receptor was isolated from a man aged 25 to 45 who had recovered from COVID-19. This chain connects TRBV29-1 to TRBJ2-7, with a possible D match to TRBD1 (6 bases). The CDR3 DNA is TGCAGCGTTGAATTACAGGGCTGGCCCGGGGACGAGCAGTACTTC. Translated: CSVELQGWPGDEQYF.